Listed below are T cell receptor beta chains from one sample, sequenced in a study of Graves' ophthalmopathy and Graves' hyperthyroidism. TCRdb called the multiplex PCR reads again in MiXCR, with one record for every CDR3 protein. Here the sample spans more than 1,000,000 distinct CDR3 sequences, about 40% being singletons. The specimen sequenced was peripheral blood or thyroid tissue (not recorded which). All receptors derive from an adult man with Graves' hyperthyroidism. CDR3s include the opening cysteine and the closing phenylalanine or tryptophan. Each record gives: J gene, D gene, V gene, clone size, CDR3 protein, CDR3 DNA. The D gene is left open where the match is weak. Some rows have no size entry. The others give once, few or many, or a class for an expanded clone.

J gene: TRBJ1-2
D gene: NA
V gene: TRBV19
clone size: few
CDR3 protein: CASSGTAPYGYTF
CDR3 DNA: TGTGCCAGTAGCGGGACGGCGCCCTATGGCTACACCTTC

J gene: TRBJ2-7
D gene: TRBD1
V gene: TRBV11-2
clone size: few
CDR3 protein: CASSQRGGQTGEQYF
CDR3 DNA: TGTGCCAGCAGCCAAAGAGGGGGACAGACCGGCGAGCAGTACTTC

J gene: TRBJ1-2
D gene: NA
V gene: TRBV12-3/TRBV12-4
clone size: NA
CDR3 protein: CASAATGSHRAPPNYGYTF
CDR3 DNA: TGTGCCAGCGCGGCTACCGGGAGCCACCGGGCTCCACCTAACTATGGCTACACCTTC

J gene: TRBJ1-4
D gene: NA
V gene: TRBV4-1
clone size: NA
CDR3 protein: CASSQDGSNEKLFF
CDR3 DNA: TGCGCCAGCAGCCAAGATGGGTCCAATGAAAAACTGTTTTTT

J gene: TRBJ2-5
D gene: NA
V gene: TRBV20-1
clone size: NA
CDR3 protein: CSVVGQGHQPQYF
CDR3 DNA: TGCAGCGTTGTGGGTCAGGGGCATCAGCCCCAGTACTTC

J gene: TRBJ1-1
D gene: NA
V gene: TRBV10-3
clone size: NA
CDR3 protein: CAAAGAANLNTEASF
CDR3 DNA: TGTGCCGCCGCCGGGGCAGCAAACCTGAACACTGAAGCTTCCTTT

J gene: TRBJ1-5
D gene: NA
V gene: TRBV7-2
clone size: few
CDR3 protein: CASSPANKGSRSYSNQPQHF
CDR3 DNA: TGTGCCAGCAGCCCAGCGAACAAAGGGAGTCGGTCTTATAGCAATCAGCCCCAGCATTTT

J gene: TRBJ2-5
D gene: NA
V gene: TRBV29-1
clone size: many
CDR3 protein: CSVMGYQETQYF
CDR3 DNA: TGCAGCGTTATGGGGTACCAAGAGACCCAGTACTTC

J gene: TRBJ2-7
D gene: NA
V gene: TRBV4-1
clone size: few
CDR3 protein: CASSQDSGAGSYEQYF
CDR3 DNA: TGCGCCAGCAGCCAAGATTCGGGTGCGGGGAGCTACGAGCAGTACTTC

J gene: TRBJ1-5
D gene: NA
V gene: TRBV10-3
clone size: NA
CDR3 protein: CAIGRPNQPQHF
CDR3 DNA: TGTGCCATCGGGCGGCCGAATCAGCCCCAGCATTTT

J gene: TRBJ1-1
D gene: NA
V gene: TRBV6-6
clone size: NA
CDR3 protein: CASSYSRAVLNTEAFF
CDR3 DNA: TGTGCCAGCAGTTACTCCAGGGCAGTTCTGAACACTGAAGCTTTCTTT

J gene: TRBJ1-5
D gene: TRBD1
V gene: TRBV10-3
clone size: NA
CDR3 protein: CAISDWGTENQPQHF
CDR3 DNA: TGTGCCATCAGTGATTGGGGGACAGAAAATCAGCCCCAGCATTTT

J gene: TRBJ2-2
D gene: TRBD2
V gene: TRBV7-2
clone size: few
CDR3 protein: CASSPRLAGFAGELFF
CDR3 DNA: TGTGCCAGCAGCCCAAGACTAGCGGGGTTCGCCGGGGAGCTGTTTTTT

J gene: TRBJ1-4
D gene: NA
V gene: TRBV29-1
clone size: once
CDR3 protein: CSPGHANEKLFF
CDR3 DNA: TGCAGCCCGGGACACGCTAATGAAAAACTGTTTTTT

J gene: TRBJ1-5
D gene: NA
V gene: TRBV20-1
clone size: NA
CDR3 protein: CSARRDTNNQPQHF
CDR3 DNA: TGCAGTGCTAGAAGGGACACAAACAATCAGCCCCAGCATTTT

J gene: TRBJ2-3
D gene: NA
V gene: TRBV15
clone size: NA
CDR3 protein: CATSRGRATSTDTQYF
CDR3 DNA: TGTGCCACCAGCAGAGGACGGGCAACTAGCACAGATACGCAGTATTTT

J gene: TRBJ1-5
D gene: NA
V gene: TRBV20-1
clone size: many
CDR3 protein: CSARIRRGDPRDQPQHF
CDR3 DNA: TGCAGTGCTAGAATCCGTCGAGGGGACCCACGCGATCAGCCCCAGCATTTT

J gene: TRBJ2-7
D gene: NA
V gene: TRBV28
clone size: few
CDR3 protein: CASHRDSYEQYF
CDR3 DNA: TGTGCCAGCCACAGGGACTCCTACGAGCAGTACTTC

J gene: TRBJ1-1
D gene: TRBD1
V gene: TRBV7-9
clone size: many
CDR3 protein: CASSLWDRGTEAFF
CDR3 DNA: TGTGCCAGCAGCTTATGGGACAGGGGCACTGAAGCTTTCTTT

J gene: TRBJ1-1
D gene: TRBD1
V gene: TRBV11-2
clone size: once
CDR3 protein: CASSLESGQGTENTEAFF
CDR3 DNA: TGTGCCAGCAGTTTAGAGTCCGGACAGGGAACCGAGAACACTGAAGCTTTCTTT

J gene: TRBJ2-5
D gene: NA
V gene: TRBV2
clone size: many
CDR3 protein: CASRRDRQETQYF
CDR3 DNA: TGTGCCAGCAGGCGGGACAGACAAGAGACCCAGTACTTC

J gene: TRBJ2-5
D gene: TRBD1
V gene: TRBV9
clone size: NA
CDR3 protein: CASSAWDSLDGETQYF
CDR3 DNA: TGTGCCAGCAGCGCGTGGGACAGCCTCGACGGGGAGACCCAGTACTTC

J gene: TRBJ1-1
D gene: NA
V gene: TRBV7-3
clone size: NA
CDR3 protein: CASSFRPKTPNTEAFF
CDR3 DNA: TGTGCCAGCAGCTTCAGACCTAAAACACCGAACACTGAAGCTTTCTTT

J gene: TRBJ1-1
D gene: NA
V gene: TRBV5-1
clone size: many
CDR3 protein: CASSLVAGSTEAFF
CDR3 DNA: TGCGCCAGCAGCTTGGTCGCAGGGTCGACTGAAGCTTTCTTT

J gene: TRBJ2-7
D gene: TRBD2
V gene: TRBV11-2
clone size: many
CDR3 protein: CASSSTSGSPEQYF
CDR3 DNA: TGTGCCAGCAGTTCGACTAGCGGGAGCCCCGAGCAGTACTTC